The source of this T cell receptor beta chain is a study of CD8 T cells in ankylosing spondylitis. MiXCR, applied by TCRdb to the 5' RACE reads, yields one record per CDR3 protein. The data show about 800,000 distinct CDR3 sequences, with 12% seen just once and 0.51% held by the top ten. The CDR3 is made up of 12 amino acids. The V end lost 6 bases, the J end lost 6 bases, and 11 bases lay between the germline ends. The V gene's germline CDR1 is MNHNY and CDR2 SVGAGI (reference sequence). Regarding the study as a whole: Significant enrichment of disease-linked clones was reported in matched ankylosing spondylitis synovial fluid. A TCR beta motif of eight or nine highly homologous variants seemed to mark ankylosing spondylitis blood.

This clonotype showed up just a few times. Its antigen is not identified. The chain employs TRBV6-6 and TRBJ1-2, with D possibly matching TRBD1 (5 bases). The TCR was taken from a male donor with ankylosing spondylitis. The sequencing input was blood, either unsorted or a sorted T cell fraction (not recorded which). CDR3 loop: CASSTGLHGYTF. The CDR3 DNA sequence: TGTGCCAGCAGCACGGGACTTCATGGCTACACCTTC.